Shown below are 24 T cell receptor beta chains from a single sample sequenced in a study of shared clonotypes between healthy human individuals. Sequencing used immunoSEQ multiplex PCR; TCRdb keeps in-frame clones, though not all of them. The repertoire holds about 560,000 clones, around 80% seen once, with around 12% in the top ten. Sequenced material: PBMCs. These receptor sequences come from a woman between 35 and 50 years old in good health. Some clones in this sample may be carry-over from other donors' samples.

The CDR3 DNA follows: TGTGCCAGCAGCTTAGTTTTAGCCTCTTCGCCGCGGCAGTACTTC. Protein sequence: CASSLVLASSPRQYF. The chain recombines TRBV7-9 with TRBJ2-7; D is unclear. V was shortened by 1 base and J by 9 bases, with 19 bases between the two germline ends. The CDR3 length is 15 residues. Germline CDR1 and CDR2: SEHNR and FQNEAQ (reference sequence). Looking up the rest from reference TRBV7-9 and TRBJ2-7 gives the full variable domain: DTGVSQNPRHKITKRGQNVTFRCDPISEHNRLYWYRQTLGQGPEFLTYFQNEAQLEKSRLLSDRFSAERPKGSFSTLEIQRTEQGDSAMYLCASSLVLASSPRQYFGPGTRLTVT.

In this sample, this clone turned up a few times. CDR3 loop: CASSKQCEAFF. The CDR3 DNA reads TGTGCCAGCAGCAAACAGTGTGAAGCTTTCTTT. V gene TRBV21-1 combines with J gene TRBJ1-1; the D call of TRBD1 is as the table states it, not checked on the DNA. TRBV21-1 is reported as a pseudogene. CDR3 size: 11 residues.

Concerning this clone: An end of the junction does not agree with germline; a read error may underlie this. Here the CDR3 DNA reads TGTGCTAGCAGCTTCGGCGCAGGGGGCACAGATACGCAGTATTTT. It specifies CASSFGAGGTDTQYF. The V call is TRBV7-7, the J call TRBJ2-3; weak D call: TRBD1 (6 bases). Per germline, CDR1 SSHAT and CDR2 FNYEAQ (reference sequence). The CDR3 spans 15 residues.

This chain joins TRBV7-3 and TRBJ2-2, with D perhaps given as TRBD1 or TRBD2 (7 bases each). Trimming removed 2 bases at V and 3 bases at J, with 13 bases between. Germline CDR1 is SGHTA and CDR2 is FQGTGA. The CDR3 loop spans 16 amino acids. CDR3: CASSLYPGGDTGELFF. CDR3 DNA sequence: TGTGCCAGCAGCTTATATCCAGGGGGGGACACCGGGGAGCTGTTTTTT. Full variable domain (rest looked up from reference TRBV7-3 and TRBJ2-2): GAGVSQTPSNKVTEKGKYVELRCDPISGHTALYWYRQSLGQGPEFLIYFQGTGAADDSGLPNDRFFAVRPEGSVSTLKIQRTERGDSAVYLCASSLYPGGDTGELFFGEGSRLTVL.

The CDR3 coding sequence is TGTGCCAGCAGCAATACAGGGGGCGAGTTTGATTCACCCCTCCACTTT. Translating gives CASSNTGGEFDSPLHF. This chain connects TRBV5-4 to TRBJ1-6, with 9 nucleotides matching TRBD1. Unmatched junction bases numbered 10, after V lost 4 bases and J lost 8 bases. This CDR3 is built from 16 residues. Germline V gives CDR1 SGHNT, CDR2 YYREEE (reference sequence).

The CDR3 is CASSPSMRYEQYF. The CDR3 nucleotides are TGTGCCAGCAGCCCCTCGATGAGATACGAGCAGTACTTC. The chain uses TRBV25-1 and TRBJ2-7; no firm D call. The length of the CDR3 is 13 residues. CDR1 is MGHDK and CDR2 is SYGVNS in the germline V gene. Deletions cut 6 bases from V and 4 bases from J, with 13 bases between.

The chain joins TRBV29-1 to TRBJ2-3, with 12 nucleotides matching TRBD2. With V trimmed by 7 bases and J by 4 bases, 6 bases remained unmatched. The CDR3 extends over 14 amino acids. Germline V CDR1 and CDR2: SQVTM, ANQGSEA. This CDR3 reads CSARTSGTADTQYF. CDR3 DNA sequence: TGCAGCGCCAGGACTAGCGGGACTGCAGATACGCAGTATTTT.

V gene TRBV7-2 combines with J gene TRBJ2-5; D gene uncertain. CDR1 and CDR2 from the germline V gene are SGHTA and FQGNSA. The CDR3 has 14 amino acids. Trimming pared 3 bases from V and 2 bases from J, leaving 10 bases between. Here the CDR3 reads CASSFSWGQETQYF. In DNA form, the CDR3 reads TGTGCCAGCAGCTTTAGCTGGGGACAAGAGACCCAGTACTTC.

This clone was picked up one time. The V call is TRBV10-3, the J call TRBJ2-7; D is perhaps TRBD1 (7 bases). The V end was cut by 2 bases, the J end by 4 bases, with 18 bases between. Germline V gives CDR1 ENHRY, CDR2 SYGVKD. The CDR3 loop spans 16 amino acids. DNA of the CDR3: TGTGCCATCAGTGAGCCAGGGGGAGGCCAACATTACGAGCAGTACTTC. Amino acid sequence: CAISEPGGGQHYEQYF.

V gene TRBV30 combines with J gene TRBJ2-5; TRBD2 might be the D (6 bases). V lost 7 bases and J 2 bases, leaving 20 bases between the germline ends. The CDR3 has 15 residues. CDR1 and CDR2 (germline): GTSNPN, SVGIG (reference sequence). CDR3 sequence: CALTHMAGTQETQYF. As DNA, the CDR3 is TGTGCCTTAACCCACATGGCGGGGACGCAAGAGACCCAGTACTTC.

The chain links TRBV19 to TRBJ2-5; D may correspond to TRBD1 or TRBD2 (6 bases each). The CDR3 has 14 residues. V lost 7 bases and J lost 5, with 17 bases in between. Germline CDR1 LNHDA, CDR2 SQIVND (reference sequence). CDR3 DNA: TGTGCCAGTACCTACCGAGGGGGGCAGGAGACCCAGTACTTC. This encodes CASTYRGGQETQYF.

This chain uses TRBV6-1 with TRBJ1-5; 8 bases match TRBD1. The length of the CDR3 is 14 residues. Germline CDR1 and CDR2: MNHNS and SASEGT. The V gene end was trimmed by 8 bases and the J gene end by 0 bases; junction bases not matched to a gene: 3. CDR3 sequence: CASDRGRSNQPQHF. CDR3 sequence (DNA): TGTGCCAGCGACAGGGGTCGTAGCAATCAGCCCCAGCATTTT.

The V call is TRBV7-3, the J call TRBJ1-2; a weak D match, TRBD1 (5 bases). The germline V and J ends were trimmed by 2 bases and 2 bases, with 12 bases remaining between them. Germline V gives CDR1 SGHTA, CDR2 FQGTGA. The CDR3 covers 15 residues. The DNA for the CDR3 is TGTGCCAGCAGCTTAGCTACCGGGACGAACTATGGCTACACCTTC. The encoded protein is CASSLATGTNYGYTF.

This clone was recorded at least ten times. This chain uses TRBV28 with TRBJ2-7; D perhaps matches TRBD1 (6 bases). The V end was cut by 5 bases, the J end by 3 bases, with 17 bases between. CDR1 MDHEN and CDR2 SYDVKM come from the germline V gene. This CDR3 has 15 residues. The CDR3 is CASSTRTGILYEQYF. In DNA, the CDR3 is TGTGCCAGCAGTACCCGCACAGGGATCCTCTACGAGCAGTACTTC. The complete variable domain, with remaining parts taken from reference TRBV28 and TRBJ2-7, reads DVKVTQSSRYLVKRTGEKVFLECVQDMDHENMFWYRQDPGLGLRLIYFSYDVKMKEKGDIPEGYSVSREKKERFSLILESASTNQTSMYLCASSTRTGILYEQYFGPGTRLTVT.

V gene TRBV28 combines with J gene TRBJ2-7; maybe TRBD1 (6 bases). The CDR3 has 18 amino acids. CDR1 and CDR2 from the germline V gene are MDHEN and SYDVKM. Trimming took 4 bases from V and 0 from J, leaving 22 bases between them. Written as DNA, the CDR3 is TGTGCCAGCAGTTGGCGACAGGCCCGCGCCGCGGCCTCCTACGAGCAGTACTTC. It is translated as CASSWRQARAAASYEQYF.

This sequence joins TRBV7-9 and TRBJ2-3; 15 bases align to TRBD2. Germline CDR1 SEHNR, CDR2 FQNEAQ (reference sequence). V lost 5 bases and J lost 1; bases outside the gene matches: 7. The CDR3 consists of 18 residues. The CDR3 nucleotides are TGTGCCAGCAGCCCACAGGGACTAGCGGGAGGTGGCACAGATACGCAGTATTTT. Its translation is CASSPQGLAGGGTDTQYF.

With respect to this clone: The junction differs from germline at one of its ends, possibly a read error. The chain has TRBV11-1 and TRBJ2-5, with D uncertain. This CDR3 spans 15 amino acids. Germline V lookup: CDR1 SGHAT, CDR2 FQDESV (reference sequence). The CDR3 loop reads CASSLGEASAAPRHF. CDR3 nucleotides: TGTGCCAGCAGCTTAGGAGAAGCTTCGGCCGCGCCGCGTCACTTC.

J is TRBJ2-7 and V is TRBV30; D gene uncertain. Germline CDR1 is GTSNPN and CDR2 is SVGIG (reference sequence). With 3 bases removed from V and 1 base from J, the gap between germline ends came to 7 bases. This CDR3 has 12 residues. CDR3: CAWSGDSYEQYF. CDR3 nucleotide sequence: TGTGCCTGGAGCGGCGATTCCTACGAGCAGTACTTC. Drawing the rest from reference TRBV30 and TRBJ2-7, the complete variable domain is SQTIHQWPATLVQPVGSPLSLECTVEGTSNPNLYWYRQAAGRGLQLLFYSVGIGQISSEVPQNLSASRPQDRQFILSSKKLLLSDSGFYLCAWSGDSYEQYFGPGTRLTVT.

As regards this clone: A far larger clone is one base from this, pointing to a likely read error. The J gene is TRBJ2-7, the V gene TRBV30; TRBD2 is a possible D gene (5 bases). Germline V gene sequence: CDR1 GTSNPN, CDR2 SVGIG (reference sequence). V shed 4 bases and J shed 3 bases, with 7 bases lying between them. The CDR3 is made up of 11 amino acids. The CDR3 loop reads CAWNEGYEQYF. Written as DNA, the CDR3 is TGTGCCTGGAACGAGGGCTACGAGCAGTACTTC.

This clone was seen a few times. The chain links TRBV2 to TRBJ1-1, with unresolved D. The CDR3 runs to 14 residues. The V gene's germline CDR1 is SNHLY and CDR2 FYNNEI. V was shortened by 5 bases and J by 0 bases, with 10 bases between the two germline ends. The CDR3 DNA is TGTGCCAGCAGTTACGGGGTCATGAACACTGAAGCTTTCTTT. Protein: CASSYGVMNTEAFF.

The V gene is TRBV18, the J gene TRBJ2-5; TRBD1 matches at 7 bases. Trimming took 3 bases from V and 4 from J; bases not matched to a gene: 8. The CDR3 spans 15 residues. Germline-derived CDR1 and CDR2 are KGHSH and LQKENI. The CDR3 loop reads CASSPTGLAGETQYF. The CDR3 nucleotides read TGTGCCAGCTCACCGACAGGGCTAGCTGGAGAGACCCAGTACTTC. Variable domain in full (rest from reference TRBV18 and TRBJ2-5): NAGVMQNPRHLVRRRGQEARLRCSPMKGHSHVYWYRQLPEEGLKFMVYLQKENIIDESGMPKERFSAEFPKEGPSILRIQQVVRGDSAAYFCASSPTGLAGETQYFGPGTRLLVL.

The rearrangement uses TRBV27 and TRBJ2-2; 10 positions match TRBD1. The CDR3 length is 16 residues. The ends lost 3 bases at V and 6 bases at J; junction bases unmatched: 7. The germline V gene has CDR1 MNHEY and CDR2 SMNVEV (reference sequence). The CDR3 DNA reads as TGTGCCAGCAGTTTGCTCCGGGACAGGGGTCCCGGGGAGCTGTTTTTT. This codes for CASSLLRDRGPGELFF.

This chain connects TRBV15 to TRBJ1-2; tentative D call: TRBD1 (5 bases). V was pared by 5 bases and J by 2 bases, with 18 bases between. Looked up from germline, CDR1 is LNHNV and CDR2 is YYDKDF (reference sequence). CDR3 length equals 16 residues. CDR3 in amino acids: CATSPSGRTQNYGYTF. The CDR3 nucleotides read TGTGCCACCAGCCCTTCTGGGAGGACACAGAACTATGGCTACACCTTC.

The V and J genes are TRBV27 and TRBJ2-7; TRBD1 matches at 10 bases. The CDR3 consists of 15 residues. The junction had 6 bases not matched to a gene; V was cut back by 5 bases and J by 2 bases. From germline, CDR1 is MNHEY and CDR2 SMNVEV (reference sequence). Here the CDR3 DNA reads TGTGCCAGCAGTCGACAGGGGGCGCCTACCTACGAGCAGTACTTC. Its translation: CASSRQGAPTYEQYF.